Following are 32 T cell receptor beta chains from one sample sequenced in a study of blood T cell repertoires in COVID-19. Sequenced by immunoSEQ multiplex PCR; TCRdb stores in-frame clones only, minus some. Among fewer than 400,000 clones listed, roughly 89% were seen once. Source material: PBMCs or T cells enriched from blood (not recorded which). The receptors were gathered from a man in his 60s who had recovered from COVID-19.

The V call is TRBV6-5, the J call TRBJ2-7, with a weak D call TRBD1 (6 bases). CDR1 and CDR2 from the germline V gene are MNHEY and SVGAGI. The length of the CDR3 is 13 residues. The V end was cut by 2 bases, the J end by 4 bases, with 9 bases between. CDR3 DNA: TGTGCCAGCAGTTACCCGGACAGTTACGAGCAGTACTTC. This gives the protein CASSYPDSYEQYF.

V is TRBV24-1 and J is TRBJ2-7; D gene ambiguous. Trimming left V 4 bases short and J 1 base short, with 10 bases between. Germline V CDR1 and CDR2: KGHDR, SFDVKD. There are 14 residues in the CDR3. The CDR3 region is CATSETDKSYEQYF. The CDR3 DNA is TGTGCCACCAGTGAGACCGACAAATCCTACGAGCAGTACTTC.

The chain is built from TRBV5-1 and TRBJ2-1; weak D call: TRBD2 (6 bases). Germline loops: CDR1 SGHRS, CDR2 YFSETQ. The CDR3 loop spans 15 amino acids. V lost 0 bases to trimming and J lost 4 bases, with 11 bases between them. DNA for the CDR3: TGCGCCAGCAGCTTGGGGATGGCGGGGTACAATGAGCAGTTCTTC. It is translated as CASSLGMAGYNEQFF.

The chain links TRBV7-9 to TRBJ1-4; 10 bases map to TRBD1. Germline CDR1 reads SEHNR; CDR2 reads FQNEAQ (reference sequence). The CDR3 loop spans 14 amino acids. Trimming at V came to 5 bases and at J to 8 bases, leaving 5 bases not matched to a gene. CDR3 residues: CASSRQGAGEKLFF. The CDR3 nucleotides are TGTGCCAGCAGCCGACAGGGGGCGGGAGAAAAACTGTTTTTT.

This clone was recorded once. The V and J genes are TRBV7-9 and TRBJ1-6; 7 bases line up with TRBD1. The CDR3 consists of 14 residues. From germline, CDR1 is SEHNR and CDR2 FQNEAQ (reference sequence). V shed 3 bases and J 7 bases; nucleotides not matched to a gene: 3. The CDR3 sequence: CASSLGQRNSPLHF. The CDR3 nucleotides read TGTGCCAGCAGCTTGGGACAGAGAAATTCACCCCTCCACTTT.

The chain has TRBV5-4 and TRBJ1-2; 7 bases align to TRBD1. The CDR3 runs 15 residues. The germline V gene encodes CDR1 SGHNT and CDR2 YYREEE (reference sequence). V lost 0 bases and J lost 8; bases outside the gene matches: 10. The CDR3 nucleotides are TGTGCCAGCAGCTTGGTGGGTGTGACAGGGAGAGGCTACACCTTC. It is translated as CASSLVGVTGRGYTF.

The gene calls are TRBV2 and TRBJ1-3; 11 nucleotides align to TRBD1. The CDR3 has 16 amino acids. J gave up 0 bases and V 7 bases, and 5 bases lay outside the gene matches. Germline V gene sequence: CDR1 SNHLY, CDR2 FYNNEI. This CDR3 reads CASMRTGGISGNTIYF. The CDR3 DNA reads TGTGCCAGCATGAGGACAGGGGGCATCTCTGGAAACACCATATATTTT.

As to this clone: This same CDR3 is encoded by further DNA sequences in the sample. The chain couples TRBV2 to TRBJ2-5, with TRBD1 as a possible D gene (5 bases). The CDR3 runs 14 residues. Trimming shortened V by 2 bases and J by 1 base, and 8 bases separated the two germline ends. Per germline, CDR1 SNHLY and CDR2 FYNNEI. The CDR3 protein is CASSESRVQETQYF. CDR3 DNA sequence: TGTGCCAGCAGTGAAAGCAGGGTCCAAGAGACCCAGTACTTC. The variable domain in full, with the rest retrieved from reference TRBV2 and TRBJ2-5, is EPEVTQTPSHQVTQMGQEVILRCVPISNHLYFYWYRQILGQKVEFLVSFYNNEISEKSEIFDDQFSVERPDGSNFTLKIRSTKLEDSAMYFCASSESRVQETQYFGPGTRLLVL.

This chain connects TRBV10-3 to TRBJ2-5; the match to TRBD2 covers 8 bases. Trimming at V came to 4 bases and at J to 2 bases, leaving 3 bases not matched to a gene. The length of the CDR3 is 14 residues. Germline lookup yields CDR1 ENHRY and CDR2 SYGVKD. The CDR3 region is CAISGGGGQETQYF. The CDR3 nucleotides are TGTGCCATCAGTGGGGGCGGGGGGCAAGAGACCCAGTACTTC.

This clone was seen a single time. The chain has TRBV27 and TRBJ2-3, with D possibly being TRBD1 (5 bases). The CDR3 length is 12 residues. CDR1 MNHEY and CDR2 SMNVEV come from the germline V gene (reference sequence). V was trimmed by 3 bases and J by 12 bases, leaving 13 bases between them. CDR3 sequence (DNA): TGTGCCAGCAGTTTCGCGCAGGGAAGTCAGTATTTT. Translated, it gives CASSFAQGSQYF.

The chain joins TRBV5-6 to TRBJ1-1, with 9 bases aligning to TRBD1. Germline V lookup: CDR1 SGHDT, CDR2 YYEEEE. The CDR3 loop spans 15 amino acids. V dropped 4 bases and J dropped 1; count of bases not matched to a gene: 5. The CDR3 protein is CASSKQGARNTEAFF. The CDR3 coding sequence is TGTGCCAGCAGCAAACAGGGGGCGCGGAACACTGAAGCTTTCTTT.

This rearrangement joins TRBV30 to TRBJ1-6, with a possible D match to TRBD1 (5 bases). The germline gives CDR1 GTSNPN, CDR2 SVGIG (reference sequence). The V end was cut by 8 bases, the J end by 7 bases, with 27 bases between. This CDR3 contains 17 residues. For the CDR3, the DNA is TGTGCCCTGGGAAGGGGTGTAGGGTCATCAGCGAATTCACCCCTCCACTTT. Encoded protein: CALGRGVGSSANSPLHF.

A word on this clone: The same CDR3 is also encoded by other DNA sequences in this sample. V gene TRBV7-9 combines with J gene TRBJ2-1, with 8 nucleotides matching TRBD2. V shed 0 bases, J shed 2 bases, and the junction held 3 bases outside the gene matches. Germline V lookup: CDR1 SEHNR, CDR2 FQNEAQ (reference sequence). The CDR3 contains 16 residues. CDR3 DNA: TGTGCCAGCAGCTTAGCGCTAGCGGGTACCTACAATGAGCAGTTCTTC. The encoded protein is CASSLALAGTYNEQFF.

V and J are TRBV15 and TRBJ1-4; D uncertain. The CDR3 extends over 13 amino acids. Germline CDR1 and CDR2: LNHNV and YYDKDF (reference sequence). Trimming cost V 6 bases and J 7 bases, with 12 bases left between them. CDR3 sequence (DNA): TGTGCCACCAGGGAGAGGGATTTTGAAAAACTGTTTTTT. Translation gives CATRERDFEKLFF.

This chain joins TRBV24-1 and TRBJ2-5; 11 bases line up with TRBD2. The V gene end was trimmed by 3 bases and the J gene end by 3 bases; junction bases not matched to a gene: 2. CDR1 and CDR2 (germline): KGHDR, SFDVKD. The CDR3 spans 15 residues. The CDR3 protein is CATSDGGLAEETQYF. CDR3 nucleotides: TGTGCCACCAGTGATGGGGGACTAGCGGAAGAGACCCAGTACTTC.

The chain is built from TRBV3-1 (or the pseudogene TRBV3-2) and TRBJ2-1; tentatively, D is TRBD2 (5 bases). The germline V gene has CDR1 LGHDT and CDR2 YNNKEL (reference sequence). The CDR3 covers 18 residues. The V gene lost 1 base and the J gene lost 0 bases, with 16 bases spanning the gap. The CDR3 sequence: CASSQGLSLVGSYNEQFF. The CDR3 DNA follows: TGTGCCAGCAGCCAAGGACTATCTCTCGTGGGCTCCTACAATGAGCAGTTCTTC.

The rearrangement uses TRBV7-2 and TRBJ1-1, with D unclear. CDR1 and CDR2 (germline): SGHTA, FQGNSA. The V end was cut by 4 bases, the J end by 0 bases, with 12 bases between. The CDR3 length is 15 residues. Here the CDR3 DNA reads TGTGCCAGCAGCTGGGTGGGAGGCTTGAACACTGAAGCTTTCTTT. The encoded protein is CASSWVGGLNTEAFF.

The chain is built from TRBV5-1 and TRBJ2-7; 11 nucleotides line up with TRBD1. Per germline, CDR1 SGHRS and CDR2 YFSETQ. The V and J ends lost 5 bases and 3 bases, in that order; junction bases with no gene match: 7. The CDR3 length is 15 residues. The CDR3 loop reads CASRPGQGAFYEQYF. The CDR3 DNA reads as TGCGCCAGCAGGCCCGGACAGGGGGCTTTCTACGAGCAGTACTTC.

The chain couples TRBV7-2 to TRBJ1-3; D uncertain. The CDR3 runs 14 residues. V shed 1 base and J shed 6 bases, with 10 bases lying between them. Germline loops: CDR1 SGHTA, CDR2 FQGNSA. CDR3: CASSLDRLTNTIYF. The CDR3 DNA reads as TGTGCCAGCAGCTTAGACAGATTAACAAACACCATATATTTT.

The chain is built from TRBV27 and TRBJ2-5; D call uncertain. Trimming left V 8 bases short and J 1 base short, with 11 bases between. The germline V gene encodes CDR1 MNHEY and CDR2 SMNVEV (reference sequence). The length of the CDR3 is 13 residues. The CDR3 spells CASCSSLQETQYF. The CDR3 bases are TGTGCCAGCTGCTCGAGCCTCCAAGAGACCCAGTACTTC.

V gene TRBV6-5 combines with J gene TRBJ1-2, with 8 nucleotides matching TRBD1. Germline CDR1 MNHEY, CDR2 SVGAGI. There are 13 residues in the CDR3. V lost 6 bases, J lost 2 bases, and 2 bases stayed unmatched. CDR3 residues: CASRRQGNYGYTF. In DNA, the CDR3 is TGTGCCAGCAGAAGACAGGGGAACTATGGCTACACCTTC.

CDR3 residues: CASSTQGQNILPNTIYF. DNA of the CDR3: TGTGCCAGTAGTACCCAGGGACAGAATATTCTGCCAAACACCATATATTTT. V gene TRBV19 combines with J gene TRBJ1-3; 7 nucleotides agree with TRBD1. Germline V gene lookup returns CDR1 LNHDA and CDR2 SQIVND (reference sequence). V shed 4 bases, J shed 6 bases, and the junction held 15 bases outside the gene matches. The CDR3 loop spans 17 amino acids.

J is TRBJ2-7 and V is TRBV5-1, with TRBD1 matching 9 bases. This CDR3 has 15 amino acids. Losses at the gene ends were 2 bases for V and 7 bases for J; bases not matched to a gene: 10. CDR1 and CDR2 (germline): SGHRS, YFSETQ. The CDR3 sequence: CASSFQPGQGNEQYF. CDR3 bases: TGCGCCAGCAGCTTTCAACCGGGACAGGGTAATGAGCAGTACTTC.

The gene calls are TRBV9 and TRBJ2-1, with TRBD1 as a possible D gene (5 bases). V dropped 2 bases and J dropped 8 bases, with 14 bases sitting between them. The CDR3 is 14 amino acids. Germline V gives CDR1 SGDLS, CDR2 YYNGEE. In nucleotides, the CDR3 is TGTGCCAGCAGCGTCTCGCCCAGGGTCTATGAGCAGTTCTTC. This encodes CASSVSPRVYEQFF.

CDR3 nucleotide sequence: TGTGCCTGGAGTGCGCGGTGGCTACTTATCCATGAGCAGTTCTTC. This translates into CAWSARWLLIHEQFF. V and J are TRBV30 and TRBJ2-1; no definite D call. Germline CDR1 is GTSNPN and CDR2 is SVGIG (reference sequence). The V end lost 1 base, the J end lost 8 bases, and 18 bases lay between the germline ends. The CDR3 sequence is 15 residues long. The complete variable domain, with remaining parts taken from reference TRBV30 and TRBJ2-1, reads SQTIHQWPATLVQPVGSPLSLECTVEGTSNPNLYWYRQAAGRGLQLLFYSVGIGQISSEVPQNLSASRPQDRQFILSSKKLLLSDSGFYLCAWSARWLLIHEQFFGPGTRLTVL.

CDR3 in amino acids: CAISLSWAGEETQYF. The CDR3 DNA is TGTGCCATCAGTCTGTCATGGGCGGGGGAAGAGACCCAGTACTTC. The chain employs TRBV10-3 and TRBJ2-5; 7 bases match TRBD2. The CDR3 is 15 amino acids. CDR1 is ENHRY, CDR2 SYGVKD, per germline. The ends lost 5 bases at V and 3 bases at J; junction bases unmatched: 9.

The chain joins TRBV28 to TRBJ1-2, with TRBD1 matching over 11 bases. This CDR3 is built from 15 residues. V lost 5 bases to trimming and J lost 5 bases; unmatched junction nucleotides: 7. CDR1 and CDR2 (germline): MDHEN, SYDVKM. In DNA form, the CDR3 reads TGTGCCAGCAGTCTCGGACAGGGGGCAAGATATGGCTACACCTTC. Its protein is CASSLGQGARYGYTF.

This clone occurred once. The V gene is TRBV19, the J gene TRBJ2-7; 7 nucleotides match TRBD1. CDR1 is LNHDA and CDR2 is SQIVND in the germline V gene (reference sequence). The CDR3 covers 17 residues. V shed 1 base, J shed 0 bases, and the junction held 9 bases outside the gene matches. This CDR3 is CASSIGRQGPYSYEQYF. In DNA form, the CDR3 reads TGTGCCAGTAGTATAGGGCGACAGGGCCCTTACTCCTACGAGCAGTACTTC.

Note on this clone: Other DNA sequences in the same sample also yield this CDR3. V usage is TRBV29-1 and J usage is TRBJ1-2, with 8 bases identical to TRBD1. In germline, CDR1 is SQVTM, CDR2 ANQGSEA. The CDR3 covers 13 residues. The trim removed 4 bases at V and 0 bases at J, leaving 1 base unmatched. In nucleotides, the CDR3 is TGCAGCGTTGGGACAGGGACTAACTATGGCTACACCTTC. Translating it yields CSVGTGTNYGYTF.

The CDR3 DNA reads as TGTGCCAGCAGCGCCCCGGGACAGGGGTTAGGTTATGAGCAGTTCTTC. Translated, it gives CASSAPGQGLGYEQFF. The chain recombines TRBV2 with TRBJ2-1; 10 nucleotides match TRBD1. CDR1 is SNHLY and CDR2 is FYNNEI in the germline V gene. The V gene end was trimmed by 6 bases and the J gene end by 8 bases; junction bases not matched to a gene: 13. The length of the CDR3 is 16 residues.

V is TRBV6-5 and J is TRBJ1-6; D unresolved. V shed 6 bases and J shed 7 bases, with 10 bases lying between them. The CDR3 runs 13 residues. Germline assignment: CDR1 MNHEY and CDR2 SVGAGI. This CDR3 reads CASRRVENSPLHF. DNA of the CDR3: TGTGCCAGCAGGAGGGTTGAGAATTCACCCCTCCACTTT.

J is TRBJ2-7 and V is TRBV6-5, with 9 bases matching TRBD1. The germline CDR1 and CDR2 sequences are MNHEY and SVGAGI. The J segment lost 6 bases and the V segment lost 6 bases, leaving 6 bases of the junction unmatched. This CDR3 has 13 amino acids. CDR3 coding DNA: TGTGCCAGCAGCCGACAGGGGGTCCGCGAGCAGTACTTC. Encoded protein: CASSRQGVREQYF.